Each of the 11 T cell receptor beta chains below was sequenced from the same sample in a study of T cell responses to AZD1222 COVID-19 vaccine. Data came from immunoSEQ multiplex PCR; TCRdb stores just in-frame clones and leaves some out. The top ten hold 27% of the sample, which has over 50,000 clones, less than 85% seen once. The source material was peripheral blood, sampled on day 0 of AZD1222 vaccination. These receptors were taken from an adult in good health.

The table lists this clone with a few counts. V is TRBV7-2 and J is TRBJ1-2; D might be TRBD1 (5 bases). The germline V gene encodes CDR1 SGHTA and CDR2 FQGNSA. Trimming left V 4 bases short and J 1 base short, with 7 bases between. The CDR3 covers 13 residues. DNA of the CDR3: TGTGCCAGCAGCTCCCAGGGTAACTATGGCTACACCTTC. It translates to CASSSQGNYGYTF.

CDR3 in amino acids: CASSQGPVGGYEQYF. DNA for the CDR3: TGCGCCAGCAGCCAAGGCCCCGTCGGGGGCTACGAGCAGTACTTC. The rearrangement links TRBV4-3 to TRBJ2-7; D may be TRBD2 (6 bases). Germline V gene sequence: CDR1 LGHNA, CDR2 YSLEER. The ends were cut back, 1 base at V and 3 bases at J, with 13 bases in the middle. The length of the CDR3 is 15 residues.

J is TRBJ2-3 and V is TRBV24-1, with TRBD1 matching over 7 bases. The CDR3 totals 15 residues. Germline CDR1 and CDR2: KGHDR and SFDVKD. V shed 4 bases, J shed 4 bases, and the junction held 7 bases outside the gene matches. The CDR3 region is CATSDPNRGPDTQYF. The CDR3 DNA sequence: TGTGCCACCAGTGACCCAAACAGGGGACCAGATACGCAGTATTTT.

V is TRBV5-1 and J is TRBJ1-4; tentatively, D is TRBD1 (5 bases). CDR1 and CDR2 (germline): SGHRS, YFSETQ. This CDR3 spans 14 amino acids. Trimming shortened V by 0 bases and J by 5 bases, and 8 bases separated the two germline ends. Here the CDR3 reads CASSLAAGNEKLFF. The CDR3 nucleotides read TGCGCCAGCAGCTTGGCGGCAGGGAATGAAAAACTGTTTTTT.

The V gene is TRBV19, the J gene TRBJ1-2, with 7 bases that match TRBD1. J was trimmed by 4 bases and V by 10 bases; bases with no gene match: 12. The CDR3 has 14 residues. Germline V gene lookup returns CDR1 LNHDA and CDR2 SQIVND (reference sequence). The CDR3 protein is CATQRGTAFYGYTF. The CDR3 bases are TGTGCCACCCAAAGGGGGACAGCTTTCTATGGCTACACCTTC. Full variable domain (rest looked up from reference TRBV19 and TRBJ1-2): DGGITQSPKYLFRKEGQNVTLSCEQNLNHDAMYWYRQDPGQGLRLIYYSQIVNDFQKGDIAEGYSVSREKKESFPLTVTSAQKNPTAFYLCATQRGTAFYGYTFGSGTRLTVV.

The table lists this clone with a few counts. The chain carries TRBV12-3 or TRBV12-4 and TRBJ2-7, with D possibly being TRBD2 (7 bases). The CDR3 consists of 13 residues. V shed 7 bases and J shed 3 bases, with 13 bases lying between them. The CDR3 sequence: CASTPGGHYEQYF. The DNA for the CDR3 is TGTGCCAGCACGCCCGGGGGGCACTACGAGCAGTACTTC.

V gene TRBV19 combines with J gene TRBJ2-1; D gene uncertain. CDR1 and CDR2 (germline): LNHDA, SQIVND (reference sequence). Trimming removed 5 bases from V and 12 bases from J, with 17 bases in between. CDR3 length: 13 amino acids. The CDR3 DNA is TGTGCCAGTAGTCTCAGGACCAGCCGGGTGCAGTTCTTC. This codes for CASSLRTSRVQFF.

The gene calls are TRBV18 and TRBJ2-7, with D unclear. The germline CDR1 and CDR2 sequences are KGHSH and LQKENI. There are 13 residues in the CDR3. Between the trimmed V and J ends, which lost 3 bases and 2 bases, there was a span of 8 bases. The CDR3 DNA follows: TGTGCCAGCTCACCCTTAGTTGCCTACGAGCAGTACTTC. Translating it yields CASSPLVAYEQYF.

Only one count was recorded for this clone. V usage is TRBV11-2 and J usage is TRBJ2-1; D possibly corresponds to TRBD2 (7 bases). The CDR3 is 14 residues long. CDR1 is SGHAT and CDR2 is FQNNGV in the germline V gene. V dropped 4 bases and J dropped 8 bases, with 15 bases sitting between them. This chain's CDR3 is CASSSSGGAYEQFF. The CDR3 DNA reads TGTGCCAGCAGCTCATCGGGGGGCGCCTATGAGCAGTTCTTC.

The chain has TRBV19 and TRBJ1-6; TRBD1 might be the D (5 bases). Looked up from germline, CDR1 is LNHDA and CDR2 is SQIVND (reference sequence). The CDR3 spans 16 residues. Trimming took 6 bases from V and 3 from J, leaving 15 bases between them. This CDR3 reads CASSLQASNYNSPLHF. The CDR3 DNA reads TGTGCCAGTAGCTTACAGGCTTCTAACTATAATTCACCCCTCCACTTT. The full variable domain, with the rest looked up from reference TRBV19 and TRBJ1-6, is DGGITQSPKYLFRKEGQNVTLSCEQNLNHDAMYWYRQDPGQGLRLIYYSQIVNDFQKGDIAEGYSVSREKKESFPLTVTSAQKNPTAFYLCASSLQASNYNSPLHFGNGTRLTVT.

The chain links TRBV6-5 to TRBJ1-3; no reliable D call. The CDR3 extends over 13 amino acids. The ends were cut back, 9 bases at V and 4 bases at J, with 13 bases in the middle. The V gene's germline CDR1 is MNHEY and CDR2 SVGAGI. The CDR3 DNA follows: TGTGCCAGTGAATCGGGATTCGGAAACACCATATATTTT. Amino acid sequence: CASESGFGNTIYF.